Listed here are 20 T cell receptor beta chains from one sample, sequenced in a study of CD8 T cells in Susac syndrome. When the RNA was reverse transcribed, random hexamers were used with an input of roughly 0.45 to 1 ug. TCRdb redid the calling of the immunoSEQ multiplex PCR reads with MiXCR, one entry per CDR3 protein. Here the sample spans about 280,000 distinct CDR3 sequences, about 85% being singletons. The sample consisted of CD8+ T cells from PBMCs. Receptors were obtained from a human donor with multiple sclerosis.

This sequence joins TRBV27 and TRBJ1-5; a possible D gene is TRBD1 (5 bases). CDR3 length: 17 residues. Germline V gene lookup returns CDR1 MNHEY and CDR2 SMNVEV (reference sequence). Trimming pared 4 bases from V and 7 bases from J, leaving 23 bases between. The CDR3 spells CASSSGPGTGLIQPQHF. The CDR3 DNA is TGTGCCAGCAGTTCAGGCCCCGGGACGGGACTTATCCAGCCCCAGCATTTT.

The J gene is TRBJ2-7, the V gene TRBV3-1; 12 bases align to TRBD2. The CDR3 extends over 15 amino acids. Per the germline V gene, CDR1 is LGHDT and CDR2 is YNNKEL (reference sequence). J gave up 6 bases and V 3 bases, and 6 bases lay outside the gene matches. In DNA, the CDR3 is TGTGCCAGCAGCCAGGCTAGCGGGGGGGCGAGCGAGCAGTACTTC. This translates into CASSQASGGASEQYF.

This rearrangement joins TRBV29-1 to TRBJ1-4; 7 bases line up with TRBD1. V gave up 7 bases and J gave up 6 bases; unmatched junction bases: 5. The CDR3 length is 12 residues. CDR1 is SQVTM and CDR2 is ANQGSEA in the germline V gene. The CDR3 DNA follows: TGCAGCGCCTGCGGACAGGATGAAAAACTGTTTTTT. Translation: CSACGQDEKLFF.

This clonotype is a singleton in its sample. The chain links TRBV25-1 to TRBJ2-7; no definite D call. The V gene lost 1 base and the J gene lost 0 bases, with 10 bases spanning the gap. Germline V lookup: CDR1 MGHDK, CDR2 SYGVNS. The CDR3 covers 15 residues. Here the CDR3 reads CASSESGEPSYEQYF. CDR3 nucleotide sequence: TGTGCCAGCAGTGAATCGGGCGAGCCCTCCTACGAGCAGTACTTC.

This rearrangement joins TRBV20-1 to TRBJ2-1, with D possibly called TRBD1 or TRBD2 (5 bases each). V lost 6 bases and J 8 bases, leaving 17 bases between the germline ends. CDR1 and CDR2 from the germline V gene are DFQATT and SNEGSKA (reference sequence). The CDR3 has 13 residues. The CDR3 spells CSARGATFYEQFF. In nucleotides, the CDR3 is TGCAGTGCCCGAGGGGCCACGTTCTATGAGCAGTTCTTC.

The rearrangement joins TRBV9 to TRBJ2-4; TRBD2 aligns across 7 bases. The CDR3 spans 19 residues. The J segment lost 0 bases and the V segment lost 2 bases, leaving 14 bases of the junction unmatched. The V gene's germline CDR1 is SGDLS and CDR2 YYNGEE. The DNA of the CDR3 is TGTGCCAGCAGCGTTTCGGCTAGCGGAGAACCTCTAGCCAAAAACATTCAGTACTTC. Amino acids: CASSVSASGEPLAKNIQYF.

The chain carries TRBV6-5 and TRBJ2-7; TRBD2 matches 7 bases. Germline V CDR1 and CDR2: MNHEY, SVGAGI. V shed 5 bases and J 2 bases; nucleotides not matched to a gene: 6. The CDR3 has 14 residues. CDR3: CASSEGLGAYEQYF. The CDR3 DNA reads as TGTGCCAGCAGTGAAGGACTAGGAGCCTACGAGCAGTACTTC.

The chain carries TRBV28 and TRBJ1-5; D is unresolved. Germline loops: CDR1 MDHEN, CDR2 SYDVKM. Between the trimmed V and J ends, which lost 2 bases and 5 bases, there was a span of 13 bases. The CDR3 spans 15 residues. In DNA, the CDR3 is TGTGCCAGCAGTTTAGCGGGGAGGAGGGATCAGCCCCAGCATTTT. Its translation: CASSLAGRRDQPQHF.

The CDR3: CASSRDRGQAYEQYF. The CDR3 DNA reads TGTGCCAGCAGCCGCGACAGGGGGCAAGCATACGAGCAGTACTTC. The rearrangement links TRBV7-9 to TRBJ2-7; 10 bases map to TRBD1. Germline assignment: CDR1 SEHNR and CDR2 FQNEAQ (reference sequence). Trimming at V came to 5 bases and at J to 4 bases, leaving 8 bases not matched to a gene. The CDR3 extends over 15 amino acids.

CDR3 nucleotide sequence: TGTGCCAGTAGTCTCGGGACAGGGTTAAGGGAGACCCAGTACTTC. Translating gives CASSLGTGLRETQYF. V is TRBV19 and J is TRBJ2-5; 9 nucleotides line up with TRBD1. The CDR3 extends over 15 amino acids. The V gene end was trimmed by 5 bases and the J gene end by 5 bases; junction bases not matched to a gene: 9. CDR1 is LNHDA and CDR2 is SQIVND in the germline V gene (reference sequence).

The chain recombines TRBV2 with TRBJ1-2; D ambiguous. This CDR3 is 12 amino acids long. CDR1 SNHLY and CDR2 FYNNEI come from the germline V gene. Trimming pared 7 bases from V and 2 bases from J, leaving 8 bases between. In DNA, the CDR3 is TGTGCCAGCATTGGAGGGAACTATGGCTACACCTTC. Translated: CASIGGNYGYTF.

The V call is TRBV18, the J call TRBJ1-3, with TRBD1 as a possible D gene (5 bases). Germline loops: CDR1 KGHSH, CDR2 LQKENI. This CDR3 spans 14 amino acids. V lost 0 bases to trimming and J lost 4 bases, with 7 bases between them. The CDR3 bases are TGTGCCAGCTCACCACCGGGGCGGGGAAACACCATATATTTT. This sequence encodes CASSPPGRGNTIYF.

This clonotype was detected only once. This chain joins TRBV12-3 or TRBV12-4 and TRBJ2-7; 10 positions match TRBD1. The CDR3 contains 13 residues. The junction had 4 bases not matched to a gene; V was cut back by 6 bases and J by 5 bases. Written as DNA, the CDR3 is TGTGCCAGCAGCTGGGACAGGGGCCACGAGCAGTACTTC. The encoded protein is CASSWDRGHEQYF.

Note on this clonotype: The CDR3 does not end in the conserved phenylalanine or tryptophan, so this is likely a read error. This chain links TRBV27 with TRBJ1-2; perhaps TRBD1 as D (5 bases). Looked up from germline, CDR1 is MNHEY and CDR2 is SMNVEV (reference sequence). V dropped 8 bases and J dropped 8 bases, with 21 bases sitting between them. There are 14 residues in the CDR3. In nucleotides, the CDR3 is TGTGCCAGCTCAAACCGGGACCTGGGGGGGGGCTACACCCTC. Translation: CASSNRDLGGGYTL.

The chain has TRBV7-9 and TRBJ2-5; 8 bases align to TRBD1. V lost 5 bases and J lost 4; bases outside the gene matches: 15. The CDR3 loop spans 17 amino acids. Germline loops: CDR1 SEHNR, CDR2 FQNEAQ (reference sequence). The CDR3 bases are TGTGCCAGCAGCCCGGACAGGGAAAGCATCGTGTTAGAGACCCAGTACTTC. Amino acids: CASSPDRESIVLETQYF.

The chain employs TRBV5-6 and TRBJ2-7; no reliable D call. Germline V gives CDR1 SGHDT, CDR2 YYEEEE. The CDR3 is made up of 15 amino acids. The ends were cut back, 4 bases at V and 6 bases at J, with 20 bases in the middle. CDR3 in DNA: TGTGCCAGCAGCCCTAACCAGGCGGTACGTCCCGAGCAGTACTTC. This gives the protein CASSPNQAVRPEQYF.

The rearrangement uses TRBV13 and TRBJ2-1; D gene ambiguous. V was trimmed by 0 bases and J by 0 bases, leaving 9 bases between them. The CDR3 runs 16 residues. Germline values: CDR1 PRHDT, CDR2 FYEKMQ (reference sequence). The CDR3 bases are TGTGCCAGCAGCTTAGGCCCCCCCGGCTCCTACAATGAGCAGTTCTTC. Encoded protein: CASSLGPPGSYNEQFF.

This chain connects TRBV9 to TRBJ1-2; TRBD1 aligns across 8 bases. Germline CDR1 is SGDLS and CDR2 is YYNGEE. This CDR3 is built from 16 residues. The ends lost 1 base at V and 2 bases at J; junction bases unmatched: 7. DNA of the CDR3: TGTGCCAGCAGCGTACAACGGACAGGGAGCAACTATGGCTACACCTTC. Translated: CASSVQRTGSNYGYTF. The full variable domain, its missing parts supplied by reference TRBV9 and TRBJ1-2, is DSGVTQTPKHLITATGQRVTLRCSPRSGDLSVYWYQQSLDQGLQFLIQYYNGEERAKGNILERFSAQQFPDLHSELNLSSLELGDSALYFCASSVQRTGSNYGYTFGSGTRLTVV.

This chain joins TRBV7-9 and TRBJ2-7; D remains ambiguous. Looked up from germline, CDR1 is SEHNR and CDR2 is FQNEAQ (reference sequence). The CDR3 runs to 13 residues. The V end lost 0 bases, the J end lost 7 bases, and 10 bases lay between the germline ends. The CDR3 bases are TGTGCCAGCAGCTTAGCCACACTTGCAGAGCAGTACTTC. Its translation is CASSLATLAEQYF.

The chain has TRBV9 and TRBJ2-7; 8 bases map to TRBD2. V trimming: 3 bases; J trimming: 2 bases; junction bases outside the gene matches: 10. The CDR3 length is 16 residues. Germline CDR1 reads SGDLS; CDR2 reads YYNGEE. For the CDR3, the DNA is TGTGCCAGCAGCGCGGCCGCGGGACTAGGGGCCTACGAGCAGTACTTC. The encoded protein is CASSAAAGLGAYEQYF.